The 32 T cell receptor beta chains given below trace back to one sample, sequenced in a study of T cells in localized non-small cell lung cancer. The data were produced by immunoSEQ multiplex PCR, yet TCRdb's version contains in-frame clones alone and is incomplete. The sample yields about 40,000 clones, about 86% seen once. This specimen was peripheral blood mononuclear cells, taken before any cancer treatment. These receptors all stem from a male donor aged 60 or older with stage II lung adenocarcinoma.

CDR3 amino acids: CASSIRDEQYF. In nucleotides, the CDR3 is TGTGCCAGCAGTATCAGGGACGAGCAGTACTTC. This chain joins TRBV28 and TRBJ2-7; TRBD1 might be the D (5 bases). CDR1 is MDHEN, CDR2 SYDVKM, per germline. There are 11 residues in the CDR3. V was shortened by 5 bases and J by 5 bases, with 7 bases between the two germline ends. The full variable domain, completed using reference TRBV28 and TRBJ2-7, is DVKVTQSSRYLVKRTGEKVFLECVQDMDHENMFWYRQDPGLGLRLIYFSYDVKMKEKGDIPEGYSVSREKKERFSLILESASTNQTSMYLCASSIRDEQYFGPGTRLTVT.

This rearrangement joins TRBV19 to TRBJ1-2; 10 bases are a match to TRBD1. Losses at the gene ends were 7 bases for V and 3 bases for J; bases not matched to a gene: 5. The V gene's germline CDR1 is LNHDA and CDR2 SQIVND (reference sequence). This CDR3 comprises 14 residues. The CDR3 DNA reads TGTGCCAGTAAACCGACAGGGGGCTACTATGGCTACACCTTC. Its translation is CASKPTGGYYGYTF.

The V call is TRBV15, the J call TRBJ2-7; D is unclear. Trimming took 0 bases from V and 2 from J, leaving 11 bases between them. Germline assignment: CDR1 LNHNV and CDR2 YYDKDF (reference sequence). CDR3 length equals 15 residues. CDR3: CATSRDPGAAYEQYF. The CDR3 nucleotides are TGTGCCACCAGCAGAGACCCCGGAGCCGCCTACGAGCAGTACTTC.

The chain recombines TRBV4-1 with TRBJ2-3, with 8 positions matching TRBD1. Germline lookup yields CDR1 MGHRA and CDR2 YSYEKL. The CDR3 covers 16 residues. V lost 2 bases, J lost 4 bases, and 8 bases stayed unmatched. As DNA, the CDR3 is TGCGCCAGCAGCCAACCTGACAGGGGTCGGGCAGATACGCAGTATTTT. Its translation: CASSQPDRGRADTQYF.

The gene calls are TRBV10-3 and TRBJ1-1; TRBD1 agrees at 7 bases. Germline V CDR1 and CDR2: ENHRY, SYGVKD. The CDR3 is 12 residues long. V was pared by 4 bases and J by 11 bases, with 7 bases of the junction left unmatched. The CDR3, as DNA: TGTGCCATCAGTGGGGGCAGGGGGTCGGCTTTCTTT. Protein product: CAISGGRGSAFF.

J is TRBJ1-5 and V is TRBV19, with 7 positions matching TRBD1. Per germline, CDR1 LNHDA and CDR2 SQIVND (reference sequence). The CDR3 runs to 16 residues. The CDR3 DNA reads as TGTGCTAGCGGGGTAAACCGACAGGGTGGCAATCAGCCCCAGCATTTT. Translation gives CASGVNRQGGNQPQHF.

This clone was picked up one time. This chain links TRBV6-5 with TRBJ2-7; D is perhaps TRBD1 (6 bases). The CDR3 loop spans 12 amino acids. Trimming pared 10 bases from V and 6 bases from J, leaving 16 bases between. Per the germline V gene, CDR1 is MNHEY and CDR2 is SVGAGI. The CDR3 DNA reads as TGTGCCACTGGAACAGGGTTCGGCGAGCAGTACTTC. Translated: CATGTGFGEQYF.

This clone was seen only a few times. The chain recombines TRBV5-1 with TRBJ2-3, with a possible D match to TRBD1 (6 bases). V was clipped by 0 bases and J by 6 bases, with 17 bases between them. In germline, CDR1 is SGHRS, CDR2 YFSETQ. The length of the CDR3 is 16 residues. CDR3 sequence (DNA): TGCGCCAGCAGCTTGGCCGGGACCCAAAGGGGGGATACGCAGTATTTT. Translating it yields CASSLAGTQRGDTQYF.

This clone was seen only a few times. This chain uses TRBV7-9 with TRBJ1-2, with 7 bases aligning to TRBD1. The V and J ends lost 10 bases and 5 bases, in that order; junction bases with no gene match: 7. The CDR3 runs 12 residues. Per germline, CDR1 SEHNR and CDR2 FQNEAQ (reference sequence). CDR3 sequence: CATRQGAYGYTF. CDR3 DNA sequence: TGTGCCACCCGACAGGGAGCGTATGGCTACACCTTC.

For the CDR3, the DNA is TGTGCCTGGACCGCCGGTGGGGGATTGGAGACCCAGTACTTC. Translating it yields CAWTAGGGLETQYF. This chain connects TRBV30 to TRBJ2-5; D is perhaps TRBD1 or TRBD2 (5 bases each). CDR3 length: 14 residues. Germline assignment: CDR1 GTSNPN and CDR2 SVGIG (reference sequence). V dropped 4 bases and J dropped 5 bases, with 17 bases sitting between them.

This clone was detected only a few times. The chain links TRBV5-1 to TRBJ1-1; TRBD1 matches at 8 bases. With 5 bases clipped from V and 11 bases from J, the junction kept 5 bases outside the gene matches. CDR1 is SGHRS and CDR2 is YFSETQ in the germline V gene. The CDR3 length is 11 residues. Written as DNA, the CDR3 is TGCGCCAGCAGTGACAGGGGAGACGCTTTCTTT. Translated: CASSDRGDAFF.

The chain joins TRBV18 to TRBJ1-3, with D perhaps TRBD1 (5 bases). The germline V and J ends were trimmed by 6 bases and 0 bases, with 6 bases remaining between them. This CDR3 has 13 residues. Germline lookup yields CDR1 KGHSH and CDR2 LQKENI. The CDR3 loop is CASSQGSGNTIYF. DNA for the CDR3: TGTGCCAGCTCCCAGGGCTCTGGAAACACCATATATTTT.

The V and J genes are TRBV2 and TRBJ2-5, with 8 bases fitting TRBD1. V dropped 7 bases and J dropped 3; count of bases not matched to a gene: 7. Germline V CDR1 and CDR2: SNHLY, FYNNEI. CDR3 length: 14 residues. The CDR3 region is CASNRQGPEETQYF. The CDR3 DNA sequence: TGTGCCAGCAATAGACAGGGGCCCGAAGAGACCCAGTACTTC.

CDR3 in DNA: TGTGCCAGCAGCCAAGACTATAACTCCTACAATGAGCAGTTCTTC. Amino acid sequence: CASSQDYNSYNEQFF. V gene TRBV5-4 combines with J gene TRBJ2-1, with D possibly matching TRBD2 (5 bases). CDR1 is SGHNT, CDR2 YYREEE, per germline (reference sequence). V was cut by 4 bases and J by 0 bases, with 11 bases left in between. This CDR3 comprises 15 residues.

The chain couples TRBV11-2 to TRBJ2-1; possibly TRBD1 for D (6 bases). The CDR3 loop spans 15 amino acids. Trimming removed 5 bases at V and 6 bases at J, with 17 bases between. The germline CDR1 and CDR2 sequences are SGHAT and FQNNGV. This CDR3 reads CASSLDWGRFNEQFF. Here the CDR3 DNA reads TGTGCCAGCAGCCTTGACTGGGGGCGGTTCAATGAGCAGTTCTTC.

This clone was seen only once. The chain uses TRBV5-8 and TRBJ2-5; D is ambiguous. Germline V lookup: CDR1 SGHTS, CDR2 YDEGEE. The CDR3 totals 11 residues. Trimming took off 4 bases at V and 3 bases at J, with 4 bases between the two ends. This CDR3 is CASSPKETQYF. The CDR3 coding sequence is TGTGCCAGCAGCCCAAAAGAGACCCAGTACTTC.

This chain uses TRBV7-2 with TRBJ1-2, with 8 bases lining up with TRBD1. Trimming removed 5 bases from V and 7 bases from J; junction bases left unmatched: 6. From germline, CDR1 is SGHTA and CDR2 FQGNSA. The length of the CDR3 is 13 residues. This CDR3 is CASSPGGVLGYTF. Written as DNA, the CDR3 is TGTGCCAGCAGCCCAGGGGGCGTGCTTGGCTACACCTTC.

This chain connects TRBV7-3 to TRBJ2-2, with a possible D match to TRBD2 (5 bases). The CDR3 spans 12 residues. Trimming took off 5 bases at V and 7 bases at J, with 8 bases between the two ends. Germline values: CDR1 SGHTA, CDR2 FQGTGA. The CDR3 nucleotides are TGTGCCAGCAGCCGGGGAGTCGGGGAGCTGTTTTTT. It yields the protein CASSRGVGELFF. Full variable domain (outside the CDR3, taken from reference TRBV7-3 and TRBJ2-2): GAGVSQTPSNKVTEKGKYVELRCDPISGHTALYWYRQSLGQGPEFLIYFQGTGAADDSGLPNDRFFAVRPEGSVSTLKIQRTERGDSAVYLCASSRGVGELFFGEGSRLTVL.

This chain connects TRBV6-1 to TRBJ1-1, with a possible D match to TRBD1 (5 bases). Trimming stripped 6 bases from V and 6 bases from J, with 5 bases between. The length of the CDR3 is 10 residues. Germline assignment: CDR1 MNHNS and CDR2 SASEGT. CDR3 residues: CASRGPEAFF. The DNA for the CDR3 is TGTGCCAGCAGGGGACCTGAAGCTTTCTTT.

This clone was seen more than once but under ten times. Written as DNA, the CDR3 is TGTGCCAGCAAGGACCCCGGGGGCGGCTACACCTTC. This translates into CASKDPGGGYTF. The rearrangement uses TRBV6-5 and TRBJ1-2, with D maybe TRBD1 (6 bases). From germline, CDR1 is MNHEY and CDR2 SVGAGI. Trimming left V 7 bases short and J 8 bases short, with 14 bases between. The CDR3 totals 12 residues.

The CDR3 nucleotides are TGCGCCAGCAGCCGGGCGGAGGGACGAGACGACGAGCAGTACTTC. This codes for CASSRAEGRDDEQYF. The J gene is TRBJ2-7, the V gene TRBV5-1; D may be TRBD2 (6 bases). This CDR3 contains 15 residues. V lost 4 bases, J lost 5 bases, and 19 bases lay in between. Germline V CDR1 and CDR2: SGHRS, YFSETQ. The complete variable domain, with remaining parts taken from reference TRBV5-1 and TRBJ2-7, reads KAGVTQTPRYLIKTRGQQVTLSCSPISGHRSVSWYQQTPGQGLQFLFEYFSETQRNKGNFPGRFSGRQFSNSRSEMNVSTLELGDSALYLCASSRAEGRDDEQYFGPGTRLTVT.

V and J are TRBV19 and TRBJ2-3; TRBD1 matches at 9 bases. The length of the CDR3 is 14 residues. The J segment lost 4 bases and the V segment lost 4 bases, leaving 3 bases of the junction unmatched. The germline V gene has CDR1 LNHDA and CDR2 SQIVND (reference sequence). The CDR3 spells CASSNRGQADTQYF. The CDR3 DNA follows: TGTGCCAGTAGTAACAGGGGGCAGGCAGATACGCAGTATTTT.

The chain carries TRBV10-3 and TRBJ2-7; TRBD2 aligns across 11 bases. V gave up 2 bases and J gave up 6 bases; unmatched junction bases: 3. The CDR3 is 14 amino acids. In germline, CDR1 is ENHRY, CDR2 SYGVKD. The CDR3 DNA follows: TGTGCCATCAGTGAGACTAGCGGGAGTTTCGAGCAGTACTTC. Its translation is CAISETSGSFEQYF.

The chain employs TRBV5-4 and TRBJ2-7, with TRBD1 identical over 7 bases. Germline V CDR1 and CDR2: SGHNT, YYREEE (reference sequence). This CDR3 has 13 amino acids. V lost 4 bases, J lost 5 bases, and 6 bases stayed unmatched. The CDR3 spells CASSRQGVNEQYF. CDR3 sequence (DNA): TGTGCCAGCAGCCGCCAGGGGGTCAACGAGCAGTACTTC.

CDR3 coding DNA: TGTGCCAGCAGTTTTCGACTAGCGATTAACTACGAGCAGTACTTC. Its protein is CASSFRLAINYEQYF. The rearrangement links TRBV27 to TRBJ2-5; TRBD2 matches 8 bases. Judging by the DNA end, TRBJ2-7 fits better; the J call may be wrong. Germline CDR1 reads MNHEY; CDR2 reads SMNVEV (reference sequence). The CDR3 totals 15 residues.

The chain couples TRBV19 to TRBJ2-7; D may match TRBD1 or TRBD2 (5 bases each). The germline gives CDR1 LNHDA, CDR2 SQIVND (reference sequence). The CDR3 covers 14 residues. Between the trimmed V and J ends, which lost 2 bases and 2 bases, there was a span of 10 bases. Written as DNA, the CDR3 is TGTGCCAGTAGTATAATTGGGACCACCTACGAGCAGTACTTC. Encoded protein: CASSIIGTTYEQYF.

The chain joins TRBV7-2 to TRBJ1-2; D not certain. The CDR3 is 11 amino acids. Trimming took 5 bases from V and 5 from J, leaving 6 bases between them. Germline V gene data show CDR1 as SGHTA and CDR2 as FQGNSA. The CDR3 bases are TGTGCCAGCAGCCCAGCTTATGGCTACACCTTC. It yields the protein CASSPAYGYTF. Full variable domain (remainder filled in from reference TRBV7-2 and TRBJ1-2): GAGVSQSPSNKVTEKGKDVELRCDPISGHTALYWYRQSLGQGLEFLIYFQGNSAPDKSGLPSDRFSAERTGGSVSTLTIQRTQQEDSAVYLCASSPAYGYTFGSGTRLTVV.

This chain uses TRBV5-4 with TRBJ1-1, with D perhaps TRBD1 (6 bases). Germline CDR1 SGHNT, CDR2 YYREEE (reference sequence). The V end lost 4 bases, the J end lost 4 bases, and 20 bases lay between the germline ends. The CDR3 runs to 16 residues. In DNA, the CDR3 is TGTGCCAGCAGCCGGGACATCGCAGGAAGGAGCACTGAAGCTTTCTTT. Encoded protein: CASSRDIAGRSTEAFF.

This clone was recorded once. This rearrangement joins TRBV28 to TRBJ1-2; tentatively, D is TRBD1 (5 bases). CDR3 length: 15 residues. V was trimmed by 7 bases and J by 6 bases, leaving 21 bases between them. Germline CDR1 reads MDHEN; CDR2 reads SYDVKM. The CDR3 DNA reads TGTGCCAGCACCTCCCTGGGACGGGGTGTTCATGGCTACACCTTC. Its protein is CASTSLGRGVHGYTF.

The gene calls are TRBV7-8 and TRBJ2-7; 7 bases line up with TRBD1. Germline V gene lookup returns CDR1 SGHVS and CDR2 FQNEAQ. V lost 4 bases, J lost 2 bases, and 8 bases stayed unmatched. The CDR3 has 15 amino acids. CDR3 amino acids: CASSYSGTEAYEQYF. In nucleotides, the CDR3 is TGTGCCAGCAGCTACTCCGGGACAGAAGCCTACGAGCAGTACTTC.

The rearrangement uses TRBV5-1 and TRBJ1-5; D remains ambiguous. The germline CDR1 and CDR2 sequences are SGHRS and YFSETQ. Trimming took 4 bases from V and 2 from J, leaving 10 bases between them. The CDR3 spans 14 residues. CDR3 residues: CASSEGWGNQPQHF. In DNA, the CDR3 is TGCGCCAGCAGCGAGGGCTGGGGCAATCAGCCCCAGCATTTT. Full variable domain (rest looked up from reference TRBV5-1 and TRBJ1-5): KAGVTQTPRYLIKTRGQQVTLSCSPISGHRSVSWYQQTPGQGLQFLFEYFSETQRNKGNFPGRFSGRQFSNSRSEMNVSTLELGDSALYLCASSEGWGNQPQHFGDGTRLSIL.

Comments on this clone: An end of the junction does not agree with germline; a read error may underlie this. The V gene is TRBV10-3, the J gene TRBJ1-2; no reliable D call. Germline CDR1 ENHRY, CDR2 SYGVKD. The CDR3 sequence is 12 residues long. The CDR3 nucleotides are TGTGCCCTCAGAGGAGATTCATATGGCTACACCTTC. This sequence encodes CALRGDSYGYTF.